This is a list of T cell receptor beta chains from one sample in a study of molecular identifiers for immune sequencing clone quantification. TCRdb passed the PCR reads through MiXCR, listing each CDR3 protein once. Counted here are approximately 12,000 distinct CDR3 sequences, 15% to 20% occurring once; the ten biggest clones make up 1.4% to 1.5%. The sample was naive CD8+ T cells from blood, with Jurkat cell RNA spiked in. These receptors came from a human donor in good health. Some libraries in this study had Jurkat cell RNA spiked in. Each CDR3 is given with its conserved first and last residue. The order of the fields is D gene, clone size, J gene, V gene, CDR3 protein, CDR3 DNA. A D gene is named only where the DNA matches it firmly. Part of the rows lack a size; the others show once, few, many or a class for expanded clones.

>.|.|TRBJ2-7|TRBV27
CASSLTGTRHEQYF
TGTGCCAGCAGTTTAACCGGGACACGGCACGAGCAGTACTTC
>TRBD1|medium-sized|TRBJ2-7|TRBV7-9
CASSSRLGQGNAHEQYF
TGTGCCAGCAGCTCCAGACTCGGACAGGGAAACGCCCACGAGCAGTACTTC
>.|medium-sized|TRBJ2-3|TRBV10-3
CASLALGTDTQYF
TGTGCCTCCTTAGCGCTTGGCACAGATACGCAGTATTTT
>.|many|TRBJ2-2|TRBV12-3/TRBV12-4
CASSLRGEGELFF
TGTGCCAGCAGCCTCAGGGGGGAAGGGGAGCTGTTTTTT
>.|medium-sized|TRBJ2-6|TRBV7-8
CASSPPTSGANVLTF
TGTGCCAGCAGCCCCCCAACGTCTGGGGCCAACGTCCTGACTTTC
>.|medium-sized|TRBJ2-6|TRBV4-3
CASSQDSALVGANVLTF
TGCGCCAGCAGCCAAGACTCAGCGCTAGTTGGGGCCAACGTCCTGACTTTC
>TRBD2|few|TRBJ2-3|TRBV3-1
CASSPWTSGSTDTQYF
TGTGCCAGCAGCCCGTGGACTAGCGGGTCGACAGATACGCAGTATTTT
>TRBD2|medium-sized|TRBJ2-6|TRBV4-1
CASSQEPLAVYSGANVLTF
TGCGCCAGCAGCCAAGAACCGCTAGCGGTATACTCTGGGGCCAACGTCCTGACTTTC
>TRBD2|many|TRBJ2-7|TRBV12-3/TRBV12-4
CASSLTSGRSEQYF
TGTGCCAGCAGCTTGACTAGCGGGAGATCCGAGCAGTACTTC
>.|medium-sized|TRBJ2-1|TRBV13
CASSLLADYNEQFF
TGTGCCAGCAGCCTCCTTGCTGATTACAATGAGCAGTTCTTC
>.|medium-sized|TRBJ2-2|TRBV15
CATSSPSADTGELFF
TGTGCCACCAGCAGTCCGAGCGCAGACACCGGGGAGCTGTTTTTT
>.|medium-sized|TRBJ2-3|TRBV6-2/TRBV6-3
CASSYSISADTQYF
TGTGCCAGCAGTTACTCGATTAGTGCAGATACGCAGTATTTT
>TRBD2|medium-sized|TRBJ2-1|TRBV29-1
CSVVASGHNEQFF
TGCAGCGTTGTGGCTAGCGGCCACAATGAGCAGTTCTTC
>.|.|TRBJ2-3|TRBV11-1
CASSLAGGGDTQYF
TGTGCCAGCAGCCTCGCTGGTGGGGGAGATACGCAGTATTTT
>.|few|TRBJ2-5|TRBV12-3/TRBV12-4
CASSLGTSWWGYQETQYF
TGTGCCAGCAGTTTAGGGACTTCATGGTGGGGATACCAAGAGACCCAGTACTTC
>.|medium-sized|TRBJ1-1|TRBV20-1
CSARDPANTEAFF
TGCAGTGCTAGAGATCCCGCGAACACTGAAGCTTTCTTT
>TRBD2|many|TRBJ2-7|TRBV27
CASSLRTSGYEQYF
TGTGCCAGCAGTCTAAGGACTAGCGGATACGAGCAGTACTTC
>TRBD1|many|TRBJ2-7|TRBV5-4
CASSPGQGIGDEQYF
TGTGCCAGCAGTCCGGGACAGGGGATCGGCGACGAGCAGTACTTC
>TRBD1|medium-sized|TRBJ2-7|TRBV7-2
CASLGDSYEQYF
TGTGCCAGCCTCGGGGACAGCTACGAGCAGTACTTC
>TRBD2|.|TRBJ2-7|TRBV24-1
CATSDGTSGSPYEQYF
TGTGCCACCAGTGACGGTACTAGCGGGAGTCCCTACGAGCAGTACTTC
>.|medium-sized|TRBJ2-1|TRBV4-1
CASSQEHNEQFF
TGCGCCAGCAGCCAAGAGCACAATGAGCAGTTCTTC